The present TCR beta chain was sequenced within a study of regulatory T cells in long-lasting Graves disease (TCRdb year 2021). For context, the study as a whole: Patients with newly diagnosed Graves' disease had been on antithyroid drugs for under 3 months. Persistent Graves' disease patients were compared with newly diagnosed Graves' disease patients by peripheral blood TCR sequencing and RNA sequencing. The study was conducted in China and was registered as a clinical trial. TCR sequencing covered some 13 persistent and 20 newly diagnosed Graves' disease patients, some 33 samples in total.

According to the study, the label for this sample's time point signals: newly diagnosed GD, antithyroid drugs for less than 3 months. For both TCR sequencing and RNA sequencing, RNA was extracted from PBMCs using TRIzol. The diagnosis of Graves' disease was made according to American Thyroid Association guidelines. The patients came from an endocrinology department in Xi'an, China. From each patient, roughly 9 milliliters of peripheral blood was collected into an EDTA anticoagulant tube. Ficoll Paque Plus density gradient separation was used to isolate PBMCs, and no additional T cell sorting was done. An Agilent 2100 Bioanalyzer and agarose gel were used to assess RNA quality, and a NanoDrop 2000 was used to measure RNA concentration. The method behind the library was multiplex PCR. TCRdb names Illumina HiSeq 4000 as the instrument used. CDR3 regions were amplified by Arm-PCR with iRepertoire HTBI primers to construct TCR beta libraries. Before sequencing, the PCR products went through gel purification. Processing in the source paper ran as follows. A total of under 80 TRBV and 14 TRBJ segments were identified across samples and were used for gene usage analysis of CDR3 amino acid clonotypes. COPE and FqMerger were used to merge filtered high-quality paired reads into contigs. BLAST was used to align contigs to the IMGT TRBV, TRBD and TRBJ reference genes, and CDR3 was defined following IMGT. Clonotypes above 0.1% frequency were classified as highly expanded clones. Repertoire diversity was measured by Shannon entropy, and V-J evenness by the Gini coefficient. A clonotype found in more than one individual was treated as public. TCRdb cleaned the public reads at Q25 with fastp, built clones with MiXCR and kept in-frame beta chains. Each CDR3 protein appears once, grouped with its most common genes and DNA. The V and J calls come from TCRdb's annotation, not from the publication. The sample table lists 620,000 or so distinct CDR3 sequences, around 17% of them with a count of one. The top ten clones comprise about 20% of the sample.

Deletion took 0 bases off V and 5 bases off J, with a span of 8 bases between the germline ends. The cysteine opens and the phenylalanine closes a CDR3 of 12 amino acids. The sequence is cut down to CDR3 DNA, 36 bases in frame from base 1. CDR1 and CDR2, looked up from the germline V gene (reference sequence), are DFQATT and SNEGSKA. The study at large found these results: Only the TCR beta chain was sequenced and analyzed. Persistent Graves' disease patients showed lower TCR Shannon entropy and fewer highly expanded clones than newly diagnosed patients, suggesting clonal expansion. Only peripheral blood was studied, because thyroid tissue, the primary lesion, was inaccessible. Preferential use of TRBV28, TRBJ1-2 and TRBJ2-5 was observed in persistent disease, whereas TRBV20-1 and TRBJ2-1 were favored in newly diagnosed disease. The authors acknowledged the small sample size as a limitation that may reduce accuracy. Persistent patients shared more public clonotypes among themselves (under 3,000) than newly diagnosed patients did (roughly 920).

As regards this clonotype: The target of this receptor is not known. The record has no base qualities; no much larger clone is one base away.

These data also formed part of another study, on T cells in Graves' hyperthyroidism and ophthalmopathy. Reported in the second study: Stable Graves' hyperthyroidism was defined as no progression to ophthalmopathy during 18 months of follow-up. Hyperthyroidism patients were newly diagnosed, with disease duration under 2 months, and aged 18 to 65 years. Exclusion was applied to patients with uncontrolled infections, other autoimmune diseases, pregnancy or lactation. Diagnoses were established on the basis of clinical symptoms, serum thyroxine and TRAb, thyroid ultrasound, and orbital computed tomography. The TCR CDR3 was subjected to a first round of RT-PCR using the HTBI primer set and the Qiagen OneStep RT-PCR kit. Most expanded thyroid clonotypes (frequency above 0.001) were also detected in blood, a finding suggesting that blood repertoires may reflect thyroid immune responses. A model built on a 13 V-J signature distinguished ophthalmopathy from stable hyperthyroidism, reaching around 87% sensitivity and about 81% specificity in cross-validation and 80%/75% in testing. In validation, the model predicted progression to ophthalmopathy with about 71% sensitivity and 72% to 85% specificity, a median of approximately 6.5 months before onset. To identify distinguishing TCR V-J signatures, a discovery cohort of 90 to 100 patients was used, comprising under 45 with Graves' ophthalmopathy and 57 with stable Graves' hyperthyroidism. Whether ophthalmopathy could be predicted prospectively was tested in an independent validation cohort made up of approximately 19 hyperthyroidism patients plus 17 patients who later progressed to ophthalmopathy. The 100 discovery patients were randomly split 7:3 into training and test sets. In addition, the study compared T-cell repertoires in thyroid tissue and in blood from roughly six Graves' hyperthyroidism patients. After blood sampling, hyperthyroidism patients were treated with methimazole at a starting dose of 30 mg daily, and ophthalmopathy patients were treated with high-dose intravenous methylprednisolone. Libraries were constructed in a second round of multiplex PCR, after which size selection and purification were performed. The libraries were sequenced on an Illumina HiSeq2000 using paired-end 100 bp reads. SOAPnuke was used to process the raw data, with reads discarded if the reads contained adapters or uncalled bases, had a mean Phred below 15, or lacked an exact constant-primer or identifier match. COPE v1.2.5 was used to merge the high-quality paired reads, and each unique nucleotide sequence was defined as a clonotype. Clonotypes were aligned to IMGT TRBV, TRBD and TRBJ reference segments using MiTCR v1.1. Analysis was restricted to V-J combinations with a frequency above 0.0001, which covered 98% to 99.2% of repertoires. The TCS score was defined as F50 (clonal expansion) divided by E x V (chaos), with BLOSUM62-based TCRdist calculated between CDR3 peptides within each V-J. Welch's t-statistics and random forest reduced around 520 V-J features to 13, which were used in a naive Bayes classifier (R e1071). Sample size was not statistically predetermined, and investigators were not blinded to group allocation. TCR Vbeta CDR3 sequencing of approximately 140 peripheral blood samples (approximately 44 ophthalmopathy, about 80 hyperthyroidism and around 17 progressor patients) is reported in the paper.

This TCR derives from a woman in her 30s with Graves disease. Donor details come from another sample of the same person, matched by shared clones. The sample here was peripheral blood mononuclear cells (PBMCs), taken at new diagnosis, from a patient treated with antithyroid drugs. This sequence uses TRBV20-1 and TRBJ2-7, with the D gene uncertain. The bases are TGCAGTGCTAGAGATCGAGGCAACGAGCAGTACTTC. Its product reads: CSARDRGNEQYF.